This T cell receptor (beta chain) was identified in a study of T cell responses to AZD1222 COVID-19 vaccine. Broader study findings: Within unmutated variant regions lay the reported targets of nearly half of spike-specific TCRs.

Pooling was applied to second doses at about 4 or about 12 weeks. Regarding this clone: Its specificity is unknown.

Libraries were prepared by immunoSEQ multiplex PCR; TCRdb keeps only in-frame clonotypes and omits some of them. The sample lists about 94,000 clones, 85% seen once, with 4.5% in the top ten. Material: peripheral blood, obtained 28 days after the second AZD1222 dose. The source of this sequence is an adult who received the AZD1222 COVID-19 vaccine.

CDR3 amino acids: CASSRPSTVNTEAFF. CDR3 coding DNA: TGTGCCAGCAGTCGCCCCTCAACAGTGAACACTGAAGCTTTCTTT. The J gene is TRBJ1-1, the V gene TRBV28; D ambiguous. Looked up from germline, CDR1 is MDHEN and CDR2 is SYDVKM. The length of the CDR3 is 15 residues. V shed 5 bases and J shed 0 bases, with 13 bases lying between them.